The 15 T cell receptor beta chains listed next were all sequenced from one sample in a study of T cell changes during pregnancy in multiple sclerosis (dated by TCRdb to about 2019). The library was built by means of the immunoSEQ multiplex PCR assay. The table was pulled from immuneACCESS by TCRdb, which kept in-frame rearrangements only. Such tables lose some clones; where checked, under half of the loss comes from unresolved V genes, and the rest has no known cause. This sample lists 70,000 to 100,000 clones; roughly 95% were detected once. The leading ten clones occupy about 1.4% of the sample. The sample consisted of peripheral blood, taken in the third trimester of pregnancy. Receptors originate from a female donor in good health, enrolled as a control in a pregnancy study.

This chain connects TRBV5-1 to TRBJ2-3, with a tentative D call TRBD1 (6 bases). Germline-derived CDR1 and CDR2 are SGHRS and YFSETQ. Trimming removed 3 bases at V and 3 bases at J, with 17 bases between. The CDR3 consists of 16 residues. CDR3 sequence (DNA): TGCGCCAGCAGCTGGGGAGTGATGCAGGGGACAGATACGCAGTATTTT. Translating gives CASSWGVMQGTDTQYF.

The rearrangement joins TRBV5-6 to TRBJ2-7, with a weak D call TRBD1 (7 bases). V was pared by 0 bases and J by 5 bases, with 12 bases between. The CDR3 totals 14 residues. Germline lookup yields CDR1 SGHDT and CDR2 YYEEEE. CDR3 sequence (DNA): TGTGCCAGCAGCTTGGGTGCCAGGGGGGACGAGCAGTACTTC. This translates into CASSLGARGDEQYF.

The chain employs TRBV7-8 and TRBJ2-7, with 13 positions matching TRBD2. Losses at the gene ends were 0 bases for V and 7 bases for J; bases not matched to a gene: 9. The germline gives CDR1 SGHVS, CDR2 FQNEAQ. This CDR3 region has 17 residues. The CDR3 spells CASSLAPGLAGAREQYF. The CDR3, as DNA: TGTGCCAGCAGCTTAGCTCCTGGACTAGCGGGAGCGAGGGAGCAGTACTTC.

The chain employs TRBV7-9 and TRBJ1-3; 7 nucleotides agree with TRBD1. Unmatched junction bases numbered 8, after V lost 5 bases and J lost 4 bases. The V gene's germline CDR1 is SEHNR and CDR2 FQNEAQ (reference sequence). The CDR3 consists of 15 residues. The CDR3 sequence is CASSQVTGWGNTIYF. CDR3 nucleotides: TGTGCCAGCAGCCAAGTGACAGGGTGGGGAAACACCATATATTTT.

J is TRBJ2-3 and V is TRBV14; 8 nucleotides match TRBD1. J was trimmed by 6 bases and V by 0 bases; bases with no gene match: 8. In germline, CDR1 is SGHDN, CDR2 FVKESK. There are 16 residues in the CDR3. The CDR3 reads CASSQDVAGGWDTQYF. The CDR3 DNA follows: TGTGCCAGCAGCCAAGACGTGGCAGGGGGCTGGGATACGCAGTATTTT. The variable domain in full, completed from reference TRBV14 and TRBJ2-3, reads EAGVTQFPSHSVIEKGQTVTLRCDPISGHDNLYWYRRVMGKEIKFLLHFVKESKQDESGMPNNRFLAERTGGTYSTLKVQPAELEDSGVYFCASSQDVAGGWDTQYFGPGTRLTVL.

J is TRBJ2-7 and V is TRBV10-2; D is unclear. This CDR3 is 15 amino acids long. Germline CDR1 WSHSY, CDR2 SAAADI. V dropped 0 bases and J dropped 0 bases, with 9 bases sitting between them. CDR3 region: CASSESAESSYEQYF. As DNA, the CDR3 is TGCGCCAGCAGTGAGTCGGCGGAGAGCTCCTACGAGCAGTACTTC.

This sequence joins TRBV29-1 and TRBJ2-5; maybe TRBD2 (7 bases). The CDR3 consists of 14 residues. V lost 7 bases and J lost 4, with 19 bases in between. Germline CDR1 SQVTM, CDR2 ANQGSEA. The CDR3 coding sequence is TGCAGCGCGATAAAAAGGGGGGGGGTAGAGACCCAGTACTTC. Its translation: CSAIKRGGVETQYF.

This chain uses TRBV6-5 with TRBJ1-1, with TRBD1 matching over 7 bases. The germline gives CDR1 MNHEY, CDR2 SVGAGI. The CDR3 has 15 residues. After removal of 5 bases from V and 3 bases from J, the junction contained 9 bases not matched to a gene. The CDR3 sequence: CASSQGTVRYTEAFF. The CDR3 region has the DNA TGTGCCAGCAGTCAGGGGACAGTTCGATACACTGAAGCTTTCTTT.

The rearrangement links TRBV19 to TRBJ2-3, with a tentative D call TRBD1 (6 bases). The germline V and J ends were trimmed by 1 base and 2 bases, with 13 bases remaining between them. This CDR3 region has 16 residues. Germline CDR1 is LNHDA and CDR2 is SQIVND (reference sequence). Here the CDR3 reads CASSIGGRVNTDTQYF. CDR3 sequence (DNA): TGTGCCAGTAGTATAGGGGGGCGAGTTAACACAGATACGCAGTATTTT. Complete variable domain (other parts from reference TRBV19 and TRBJ2-3): DGGITQSPKYLFRKEGQNVTLSCEQNLNHDAMYWYRQDPGQGLRLIYYSQIVNDFQKGDIAEGYSVSREKKESFPLTVTSAQKNPTAFYLCASSIGGRVNTDTQYFGPGTRLTVL.

V is TRBV7-8 and J is TRBJ2-5, with 9 positions matching TRBD2. The length of the CDR3 is 15 residues. V lost 3 bases, J lost 4 bases, and 6 bases stayed unmatched. In germline, CDR1 is SGHVS, CDR2 FQNEAQ. The CDR3 region is CASSLAGGRTETQYF. In DNA form, the CDR3 reads TGTGCCAGCAGCTTGGCGGGAGGGAGGACAGAGACCCAGTACTTC. The variable domain in full, completed from reference TRBV7-8 and TRBJ2-5, reads GAGVSQSPRYKVAKRGQDVALRCDPISGHVSLFWYQQALGQGPEFLTYFQNEAQLDKSGLPSDRFFAERPEGSVSTLKIQRTQQEDSAVYLCASSLAGGRTETQYFGPGTRLLVL.

The V call is TRBV28, the J call TRBJ2-7, with D possibly being TRBD2 (6 bases). The CDR3 extends over 12 amino acids. Germline CDR1 and CDR2: MDHEN and SYDVKM. The V end was cut by 4 bases, the J end by 5 bases, with 9 bases between. The CDR3 loop reads CASSSQRDEQYF. CDR3 DNA sequence: TGTGCCAGCAGTTCTCAGCGGGACGAGCAGTACTTC.

This chain uses TRBV7-8 with TRBJ2-4, with D perhaps matching TRBD2 (6 bases). CDR1 and CDR2 from the germline V gene are SGHVS and FQNEAQ. V shed 0 bases and J shed 9 bases, with 18 bases lying between them. The CDR3 is 16 amino acids. This CDR3 is CASSLALVGSGGIQYF. For the CDR3, the DNA is TGTGCCAGCAGCTTAGCGCTAGTCGGGAGTGGAGGCATTCAGTACTTC.

The chain is built from TRBV5-1 and TRBJ2-7; D is possibly TRBD1 (5 bases). V was trimmed by 0 bases and J by 1 base, leaving 11 bases between them. CDR3 length equals 15 residues. Germline lookup yields CDR1 SGHRS and CDR2 YFSETQ. The CDR3 sequence is CASSLEPRVSYEQYF. The CDR3 region has the DNA TGCGCCAGCAGCTTGGAGCCCAGGGTATCCTACGAGCAGTACTTC.

The chain uses TRBV2 and TRBJ2-5; no definite D call. The CDR3 is 15 residues long. The V and J ends lost 2 bases and 3 bases respectively, with 13 bases between them. The germline gives CDR1 SNHLY, CDR2 FYNNEI. CDR3 sequence (DNA): TGTGCCAGCAGTGAATCGTCTAGACGAAAAGAGACCCAGTACTTC. Residues: CASSESSRRKETQYF. Combining the CDR3 with reference TRBV2 and TRBJ2-5 gives the whole variable domain EPEVTQTPSHQVTQMGQEVILRCVPISNHLYFYWYRQILGQKVEFLVSFYNNEISEKSEIFDDQFSVERPDGSNFTLKIRSTKLEDSAMYFCASSESSRRKETQYFGPGTRLLVL.

Note on this clone: This same CDR3 is encoded by further DNA sequences in the sample. The chain combines TRBV18 with TRBJ2-5; D perhaps matches TRBD1 (5 bases). The V gene's germline CDR1 is KGHSH and CDR2 LQKENI. V gave up 3 bases and J gave up 3 bases, with 8 bases separating them. This CDR3 has 13 amino acids. In DNA form, the CDR3 reads TGTGCCAGCTCACCGGACACCAAAGAGACCCAGTACTTC. Its translation is CASSPDTKETQYF. The full variable domain, in which reference TRBV18 and TRBJ2-5 provide the parts outside the CDR3, is NAGVMQNPRHLVRRRGQEARLRCSPMKGHSHVYWYRQLPEEGLKFMVYLQKENIIDESGMPKERFSAEFPKEGPSILRIQQVVRGDSAAYFCASSPDTKETQYFGPGTRLLVL.